This T cell receptor beta chain was identified in a study of cytomegalovirus exposure and HLA in healthy donors. Note on this clone: Its antigen is unidentified.

Whole-study results and caveats: The authors listed approximately 150 TCR beta chains as cytomegalovirus-associated.

This PCR relied on a set of 60 Vbeta primers and 13 Jbeta primers. This table comes from immunoSEQ multiplex PCR, and its TCRdb copy is limited to in-frame clones, with some not included. The data hold about 140,000 clones, with about 78% observed a single time. Trimming stripped 4 bases from V and 8 bases from J, with 16 bases between. Per germline, CDR1 SGHRS and CDR2 YFSETQ. The CDR3 consists of 14 residues. The gene calls are TRBV5-1 and TRBJ2-4, with a tentative D call TRBD1 (8 bases). The material sequenced was PBMCs. The TCR comes from a man between 40 and 49 years old in good health and CMV-seropositive. CDR3 nucleotide sequence: TGCGCCAGCAGCACAGGACAGGGAGGGGACATTCAGTACTTC. It translates to CASSTGQGGDIQYF.